This T cell receptor beta chain was documented in a study of CD8+ T cells in alopecia areata. A remark on this clone: Antigen specificity is unknown. The genes are named according to mouse. The CDR3 end falls 4 residues outside the read, so it is completed with the germline J gene.

Reverse transcription of extracted RNA yielded cDNA, which provided the sequencing template. The table came from immunoSEQ multiplex PCR; TCRdb's copy has only in-frame clones and leaves some out. There are approximately 280,000 clones in the sample, none observed a single time. Findings and limits, study-wide: Affected scalp, especially in alopecia totalis/universalis, had a higher clonality than normal scalp did. Sequence data from scalp samples additionally include resident alphabeta T cells of normal skin.

This CDR3 region has 15 residues. The germline gives CDR1 NSHNY, CDR2 SYGAGN. V dropped 0 bases and J dropped 3 bases, with 11 bases sitting between them. It was with CD4, CD8alpha, NKG2D, NKG2ACE and other markers that pooled cutaneous lymph node cells were sorted. V gene TRBV13-1 combines with J gene TRBJ2-3; the D gene is possibly TRBD2 (7 bases). This sequence originates from a C3H/HeJ mouse with alopecia areata. The mice in this strain carry MHC haplotype H2-k. The specimen was CD4+ T cells sorted from a lymph node. The CDR3 is CASSDGGGQAETLYF. CDR3 bases read: TGTGCCAGCAGTGATGGGGGGGGACAAGCAGAA.